This record concerns one T cell receptor (beta chain) sequence. What this receptor recognizes is not known. Qualities for individual bases were not recorded, and no much larger clone is one base off. These data originate in a study of CD8+ T cells in alopecia areata (dated 2018 in TCRdb). Some background on the complete study: Treated patients were enrolled in an open-label pilot trial of oral tofacitinib, 5 to 10 mg twice daily, for moderate-to-severe alopecia areata. TCRbeta CDR3 regions were amplified by immunoSEQ multiplex PCR with 35 Vbeta forward and 13 Jbeta reverse primers. Tofacitinib-treated patients had biopsies at baseline and at 4 and 24 weeks of treatment, with a later scalp biopsy in several patients. In humans, TCRbeta sequencing was performed on scalp tissue and on sorted CD4+ and CD8+ peripheral blood T cells from healthy controls and from patients with patchy or totalis/universalis alopecia areata. Clonality in the scalp was compared among normal scalp (n=4), patchy alopecia areata scalp (n=8), and alopecia totalis/universalis scalp (n=8). High-throughput TCRbeta sequencing was used to examine T cell clonal expansion in alopecia areata in both the C3H/HeJ mouse model and human patients. Tofacitinib was administered for 6 to 18 months, and 6 months of follow-up off drug were then conducted to assess delayed response and recurrence. The RNA source kit depended on sample type: the PAXgene miRNA kit for fixed scalp, the miRNeasy kit for PBMCs, and the RNeasy kit for mouse skin. Broader findings and caveats from the paper: Compared with normal scalp, lesional scalp, particularly in alopecia totalis/universalis, had higher clonality and more expanded CD8+ clones, which suggests antigenic drive. Compared with mice, TCR sequences shared between patients were less clear, possibly partly because of HLA diversity across the patient population. Unlike mouse skin, where gammadelta T cells dominate, normal human skin contains resident alphabeta T cells that get sequenced too, which complicates analysis of the scalp TCR repertoire.

In light of the paper, this sample's time point label describes: baseline before oral tofacitinib. From alopecia areata patients, peripheral blood was collected along with lesional scalp punch biopsies. PBMCs were separated by density centrifugation and stained for CD3, CD4 and CD8, after which CD4+ and CD8+ T cells were sorted on a FACSAria. The protocol used for the library was the immunoSEQ multiplex PCR assay. RNA was extracted from all samples and reverse transcribed into cDNA, which served as template for TCR sequencing. First-strand cDNA was synthesized with SuperScript III using a 2:1 mix of oligo-dT and random hexamers. A synthetic immune receptor repertoire was used to measure amplification bias, and any remaining bias was corrected computationally. On the authors' methods: Raw reads were preprocessed to remove errors, and CDR3 was defined according to IMGT conventions as the region from the conserved cysteine to phenylalanine. To get clonality, Shannon entropy was normalized by log2 of the number of productive unique TCRs and the result was subtracted from 1. Whether scalp clones were CD4 or CD8 was inferred by matching scalp TCRbeta sequences against CD4 and CD8 repertoires sorted from blood. The table was pulled from immuneACCESS by TCRdb, which kept in-frame rearrangements only. Such tables lose some clones; where checked, under half of the loss comes from unresolved V genes, and the rest has no known cause. Clone size and the V and J calls come from that table; the DNA yielded D and trimming. The sample yields fewer than 200,000 clones; about 63% were counted once. The ten top clones hold under 15% of the sample.

This TCR was recovered from a human donor with alopecia areata. The starting material was CD4+ T cells sorted from blood, obtained at week 0.

In nucleotides, the sequence is TGTGCCAGTAGTATAGATCGATCCAGCCTCCTCAATGAGCAGTTCTTC. Its protein reads: CASSIDRSSLLNEQFF. The chain is made from TRBV19 and TRBJ2-1, with the D segment identity uncertain. Taken from cysteine to phenylalanine, the CDR3 has 16 residues. The kept DNA is CDR3 alone, 48 bases in frame from the first base. Sequences LNHDA (CDR1) and SQIVND (CDR2) are obtained from the germline V gene (reference sequence). The junction shows trimming of 0 bases on V and 6 bases on J, plus 15 bases between the germline ends.